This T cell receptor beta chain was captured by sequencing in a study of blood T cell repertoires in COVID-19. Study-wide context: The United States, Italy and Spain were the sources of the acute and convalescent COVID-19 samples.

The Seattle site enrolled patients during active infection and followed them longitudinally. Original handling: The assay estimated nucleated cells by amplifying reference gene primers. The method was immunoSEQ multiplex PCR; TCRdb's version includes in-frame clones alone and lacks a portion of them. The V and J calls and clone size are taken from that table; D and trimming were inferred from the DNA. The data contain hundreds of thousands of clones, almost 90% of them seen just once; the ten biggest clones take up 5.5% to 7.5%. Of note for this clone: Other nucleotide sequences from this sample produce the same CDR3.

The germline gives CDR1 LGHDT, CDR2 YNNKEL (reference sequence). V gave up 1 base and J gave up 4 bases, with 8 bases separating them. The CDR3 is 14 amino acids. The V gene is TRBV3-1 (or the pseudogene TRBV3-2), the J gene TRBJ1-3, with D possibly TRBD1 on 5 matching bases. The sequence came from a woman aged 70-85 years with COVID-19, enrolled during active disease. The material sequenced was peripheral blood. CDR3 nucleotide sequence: TGTGCCAGCAGCCAAGGGCAGGGAGGAAACACCATATATTTT. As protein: CASSQGQGGNTIYF.